The 10 T cell receptor beta chains in this list originate from one sample, sequenced in a study of blood T cells in healthy people across ages (dated by TCRdb to between 2014 and 2017). The library was generated by 5' RACE. TCRdb lists the instrument as Illumina HiSeq 2500. The second PCR ran for about 7 to 11 cycles and used a J-beta primer mix along with a sample-barcoded 5' primer. TCRdb reprocessed the public reads (quality trimming at Q25 with fastp, clone calling with MiXCR) and kept in-frame beta chains. Every CDR3 protein is listed once, alongside the most common genes and DNA of its rows. The sample yields about 1.4 million distinct CDR3 sequences; roughly 60% were counted once. In total, the top ten clones hold 6.7% of the sample. Material: blood. The origin of the receptors is a man aged 18 to 30 in good health.

This clonotype was seen only once. This chain joins TRBV29-1 and TRBJ2-7; D is perhaps TRBD2 (7 bases). The germline V gene encodes CDR1 SQVTM and CDR2 ANQGSEA. V shed 4 bases and J shed 1 base, with 17 bases lying between them. CDR3 length: 15 residues. CDR3 sequence: CSVGRLRGGSYEQYF. The CDR3 DNA sequence: TGCAGCGTTGGGAGGTTGAGGGGGGGTTCCTACGAGCAGTACTTC.

The chain couples TRBV18 to TRBJ2-7; tentative D call: TRBD1 (6 bases). Germline CDR1 is KGHSH and CDR2 is LQKENI. V was shortened by 1 base and J by 3 bases, with 10 bases between the two germline ends. The CDR3 contains 14 residues. CDR3 bases: TGTGCCAGCTCACCACAGGGGGTAATCTACGAGCAGTACTTC. Residues: CASSPQGVIYEQYF.

The chain couples TRBV7-9 to TRBJ1-4; D unclear. V was shortened by 5 bases and J by 8 bases, with 18 bases between the two germline ends. The germline V gene encodes CDR1 SEHNR and CDR2 FQNEAQ (reference sequence). The CDR3 runs to 15 residues. This CDR3 is CASSKVVDADEKLFF. CDR3 nucleotide sequence: TGTGCCAGCAGCAAAGTGGTCGATGCGGACGAAAAACTGTTTTTT.

The rearrangement uses TRBV29-1 and TRBJ1-4; D ambiguous. The CDR3 consists of 12 residues. Germline CDR1 and CDR2: SQVTM and ANQGSEA. V was cut by 4 bases and J by 8 bases, with 11 bases left in between. CDR3 coding DNA: TGCAGCGTTGTCGGCCTTGAGGAAAAACTGTTTTTT. This sequence encodes CSVVGLEEKLFF.

Only a few counts were recorded for this clonotype. The chain recombines TRBV6-5 with TRBJ2-7; D gene unclear. CDR1 and CDR2 from the germline V gene are MNHEY and SVGAGI. Trimming cost V 8 bases and J 1 base, with 9 bases left between them. The CDR3 contains 12 residues. As DNA, the CDR3 is TGTGCCAGCCGATCCCTTTCCTACGAGCAGTACTTC. It translates to CASRSLSYEQYF.

This clonotype turned up a few times. The genes are TRBV28 and TRBJ1-2, with D unclear. CDR3 length equals 12 residues. Germline assignment: CDR1 MDHEN and CDR2 SYDVKM. V was shortened by 5 bases and J by 1 base, with 5 bases between the two germline ends. In DNA, the CDR3 is TGTGCCAGCAGTGCCAATAACTATGGCTACACCTTC. Translated, it gives CASSANNYGYTF.

The J gene is TRBJ2-1, the V gene TRBV29-1, with 7 bases identical to TRBD2. Germline assignment: CDR1 SQVTM and CDR2 ANQGSEA. The V segment lost 3 bases and the J segment 0 bases; nucleotides outside the gene matches: 11. There are 17 residues in the CDR3. CDR3 amino acids: CSVESGGRESSYNEQFF. The CDR3 nucleotides read TGCAGCGTTGAGTCGGGTGGGAGGGAGAGCTCCTACAATGAGCAGTTCTTC.

The chain uses TRBV20-1 and TRBJ2-1, with D tentatively TRBD1 or TRBD2 (5 bases each). The germline V gene has CDR1 DFQATT and CDR2 SNEGSKA (reference sequence). The CDR3 is 11 amino acids. V was cut by 0 bases and J by 9 bases, with 6 bases left in between. DNA of the CDR3: TGCAGTGCTAGAGATGGGGGTGAGCAGTTCTTC. It translates to CSARDGGEQFF.

The rearrangement links TRBV20-1 to TRBJ2-3, with 8 bases matching TRBD2. V lost 0 bases and J lost 3; bases outside the gene matches: 2. The CDR3 is 14 amino acids. The germline CDR1 and CDR2 sequences are DFQATT and SNEGSKA (reference sequence). The CDR3 is CSARDGLATDTQYF. The CDR3 coding sequence is TGCAGTGCTAGAGATGGACTAGCTACAGATACGCAGTATTTT.

This clonotype turned up a few times. J is TRBJ1-2 and V is TRBV5-1; the D is unclear. The germline V gene has CDR1 SGHRS and CDR2 YFSETQ. The CDR3 is 12 residues long. V lost 1 base and J 7 bases, leaving 8 bases between the germline ends. DNA for the CDR3: TGCGCCAGCAGCTTGCACAAGGGTGGCTACACCTTC. Protein: CASSLHKGGYTF.